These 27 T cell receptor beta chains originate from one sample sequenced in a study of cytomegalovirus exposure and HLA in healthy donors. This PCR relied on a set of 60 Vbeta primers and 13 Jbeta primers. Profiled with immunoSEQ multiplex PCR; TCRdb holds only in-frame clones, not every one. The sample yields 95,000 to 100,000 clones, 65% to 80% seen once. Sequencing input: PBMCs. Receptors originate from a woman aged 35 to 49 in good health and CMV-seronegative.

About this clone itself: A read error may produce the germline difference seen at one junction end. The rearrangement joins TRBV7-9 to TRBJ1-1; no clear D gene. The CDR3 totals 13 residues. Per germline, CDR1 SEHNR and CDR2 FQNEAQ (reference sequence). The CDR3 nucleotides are TGTTCCAGCAGCCGAGGCCAGTTAACTGAAGCTTTCTTT. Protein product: CSSSRGQLTEAFF.

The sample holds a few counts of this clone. CDR3 region: CASSFGVRGNEQYF. CDR3 nucleotides: TGTGCCAGCAGTTTTGGAGTCAGGGGCAACGAGCAGTACTTC. The chain uses TRBV28 and TRBJ2-7, with D perhaps matching TRBD1 (6 bases). CDR3 length: 14 residues. The ends were cut back, 3 bases at V and 5 bases at J, with 14 bases in the middle. The germline V gene has CDR1 MDHEN and CDR2 SYDVKM.

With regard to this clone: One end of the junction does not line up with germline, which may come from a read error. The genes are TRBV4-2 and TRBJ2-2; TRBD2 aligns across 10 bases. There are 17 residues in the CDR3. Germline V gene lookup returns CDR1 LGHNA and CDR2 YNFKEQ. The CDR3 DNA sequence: TGTGCCAGCAGCCCCCGGGGTAGCGGGAGGAACACCGGGGAGCTGCTTTTT. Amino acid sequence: CASSPRGSGRNTGELLF.

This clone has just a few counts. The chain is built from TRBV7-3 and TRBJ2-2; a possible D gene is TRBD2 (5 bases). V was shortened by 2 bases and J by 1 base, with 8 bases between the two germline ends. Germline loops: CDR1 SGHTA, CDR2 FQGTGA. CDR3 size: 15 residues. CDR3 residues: CASSLYRGNTGELFF. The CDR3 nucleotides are TGTGCCAGCAGCTTATACCGGGGGAACACCGGGGAGCTGTTTTTT.

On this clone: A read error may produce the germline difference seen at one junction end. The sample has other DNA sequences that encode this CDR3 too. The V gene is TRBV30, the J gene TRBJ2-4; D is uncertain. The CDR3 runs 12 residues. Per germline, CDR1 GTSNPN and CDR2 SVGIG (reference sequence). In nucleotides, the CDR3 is TGCGCCTGGAGTGTCACGGGAAACATTCAGTACTTC. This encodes CAWSVTGNIQYF.

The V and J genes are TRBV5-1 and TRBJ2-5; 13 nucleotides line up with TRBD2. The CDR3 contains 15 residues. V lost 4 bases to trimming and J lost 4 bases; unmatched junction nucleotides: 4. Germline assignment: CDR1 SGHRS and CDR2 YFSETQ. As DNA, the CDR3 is TGCGCCAGCAGCCAGAGGACTAGCGGGGGAGAGACCCAGTACTTC. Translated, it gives CASSQRTSGGETQYF.

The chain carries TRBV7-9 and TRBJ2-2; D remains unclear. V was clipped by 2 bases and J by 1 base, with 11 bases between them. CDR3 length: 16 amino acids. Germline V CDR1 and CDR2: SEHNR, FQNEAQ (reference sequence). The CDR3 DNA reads TGTGCCAGCAGCTTAACCGTGGGCTTGAACACCGGGGAGCTGTTTTTT. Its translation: CASSLTVGLNTGELFF. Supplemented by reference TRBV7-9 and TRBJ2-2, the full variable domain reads DTGVSQNPRHKITKRGQNVTFRCDPISEHNRLYWYRQTLGQGPEFLTYFQNEAQLEKSRLLSDRFSAERPKGSFSTLEIQRTEQGDSAMYLCASSLTVGLNTGELFFGEGSRLTVL.

The CDR3 sequence is CATSESFGQGAEAFF. CDR3 DNA sequence: TGTGCCACCAGCGAAAGCTTCGGACAGGGCGCTGAAGCTTTCTTT. This chain connects TRBV15 to TRBJ1-1; 8 nucleotides match TRBD1. In germline, CDR1 is LNHNV, CDR2 YYDKDF (reference sequence). This CDR3 comprises 15 residues. Trimming took 5 bases from V and 6 from J; bases not matched to a gene: 11.

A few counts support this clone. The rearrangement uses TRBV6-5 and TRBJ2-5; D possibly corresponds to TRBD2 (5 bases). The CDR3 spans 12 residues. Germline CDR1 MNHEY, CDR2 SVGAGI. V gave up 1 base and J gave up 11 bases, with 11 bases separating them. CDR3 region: CASSYFNGEQYF. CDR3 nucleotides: TGTGCCAGCAGTTACTTCAACGGGGAGCAGTACTTC.

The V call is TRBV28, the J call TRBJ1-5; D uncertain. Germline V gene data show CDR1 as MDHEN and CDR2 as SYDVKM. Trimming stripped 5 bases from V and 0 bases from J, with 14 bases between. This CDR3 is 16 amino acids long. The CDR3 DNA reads TGTGCCAGCAGTCCCCTAGACGGATATAGCAATCAGCCCCAGCATTTT. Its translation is CASSPLDGYSNQPQHF.

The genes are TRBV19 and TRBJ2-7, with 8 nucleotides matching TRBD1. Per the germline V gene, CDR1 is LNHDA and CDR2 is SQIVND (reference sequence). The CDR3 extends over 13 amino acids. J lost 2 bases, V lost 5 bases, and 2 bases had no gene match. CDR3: CASSEQGAYEQYF. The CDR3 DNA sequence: TGTGCCAGTAGTGAACAGGGGGCCTACGAGCAGTACTTC.

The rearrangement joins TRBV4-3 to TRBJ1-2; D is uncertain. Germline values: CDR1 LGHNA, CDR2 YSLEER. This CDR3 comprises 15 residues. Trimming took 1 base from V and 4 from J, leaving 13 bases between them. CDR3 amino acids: CASSQAHTSPYGYTF. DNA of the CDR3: TGCGCCAGCAGCCAAGCCCATACTTCGCCCTATGGCTACACCTTC.

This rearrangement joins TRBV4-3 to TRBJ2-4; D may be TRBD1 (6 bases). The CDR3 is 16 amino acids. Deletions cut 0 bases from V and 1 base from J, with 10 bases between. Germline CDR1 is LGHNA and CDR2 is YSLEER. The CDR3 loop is CASSQDLGAAKNIQYF. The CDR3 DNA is TGCGCCAGCAGCCAAGATCTGGGGGCGGCCAAAAACATTCAGTACTTC.

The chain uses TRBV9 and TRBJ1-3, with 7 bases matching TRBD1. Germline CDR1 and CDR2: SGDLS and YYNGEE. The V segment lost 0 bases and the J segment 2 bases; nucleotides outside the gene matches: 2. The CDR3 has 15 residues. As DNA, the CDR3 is TGTGCCAGCAGCGTAGAAGGGGGCGCTGGAAACACCATATATTTT. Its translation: CASSVEGGAGNTIYF. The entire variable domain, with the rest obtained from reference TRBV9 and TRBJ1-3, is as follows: DSGVTQTPKHLITATGQRVTLRCSPRSGDLSVYWYQQSLDQGLQFLIQYYNGEERAKGNILERFSAQQFPDLHSELNLSSLELGDSALYFCASSVEGGAGNTIYFGEGSWLTVV.

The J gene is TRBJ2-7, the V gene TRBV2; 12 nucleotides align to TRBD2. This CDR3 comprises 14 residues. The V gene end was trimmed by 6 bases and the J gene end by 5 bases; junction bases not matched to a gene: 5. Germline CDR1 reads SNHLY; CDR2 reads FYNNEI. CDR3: CASSGLAGLNEQYF. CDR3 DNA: TGTGCCAGCAGCGGACTAGCGGGACTCAACGAGCAGTACTTC.

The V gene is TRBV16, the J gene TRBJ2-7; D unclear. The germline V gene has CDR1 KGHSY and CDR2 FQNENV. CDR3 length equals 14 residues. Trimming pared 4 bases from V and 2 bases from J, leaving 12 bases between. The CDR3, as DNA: TGTGCCAGCAGCCCCCCGCGGAACCCCTACGAGCAGTACTTC. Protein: CASSPPRNPYEQYF. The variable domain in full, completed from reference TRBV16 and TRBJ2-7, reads GEEVAQTPKHLVRGEGQKAKLYCAPIKGHSYVFWYQQVLKNEFKFLISFQNENVFDETGMPKERFSAKCLPNSPCSLEIQATKLEDSAVYFCASSPPRNPYEQYFGPGTRLTVT.

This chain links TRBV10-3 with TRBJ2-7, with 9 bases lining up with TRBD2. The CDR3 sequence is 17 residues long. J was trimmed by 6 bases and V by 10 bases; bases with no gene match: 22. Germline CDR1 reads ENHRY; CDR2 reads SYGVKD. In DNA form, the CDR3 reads TGTGCCACCAAGCCGGCGGGAGGGCCGGGGTCTCTCTCCGAGCAGTACTTC. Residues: CATKPAGGPGSLSEQYF.

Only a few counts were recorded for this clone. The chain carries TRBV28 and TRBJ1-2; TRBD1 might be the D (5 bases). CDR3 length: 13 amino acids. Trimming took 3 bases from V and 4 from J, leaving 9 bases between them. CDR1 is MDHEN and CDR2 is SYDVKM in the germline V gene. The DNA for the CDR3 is TGTGCCAGCAGTTTGGGGCTTGGCTATGGCTACACCTTC. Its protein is CASSLGLGYGYTF.

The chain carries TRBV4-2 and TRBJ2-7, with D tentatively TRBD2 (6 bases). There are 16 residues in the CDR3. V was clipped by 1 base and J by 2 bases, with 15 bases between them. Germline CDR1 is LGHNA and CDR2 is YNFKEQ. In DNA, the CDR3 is TGTGCCAGCAGCCAAGTTAGTAGTTGGGAGGCCTACGAGCAGTACTTC. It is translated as CASSQVSSWEAYEQYF.

The CDR3: CASSFKDSMNTEAFF. The CDR3, as DNA: TGCGCCAGCAGCTTTAAGGACAGCATGAACACTGAAGCTTTCTTT. The V gene is TRBV5-1, the J gene TRBJ1-1; maybe TRBD1 (6 bases). The CDR3 has 15 residues. The germline CDR1 and CDR2 sequences are SGHRS and YFSETQ. V was cut by 2 bases and J by 0 bases, with 11 bases left in between.

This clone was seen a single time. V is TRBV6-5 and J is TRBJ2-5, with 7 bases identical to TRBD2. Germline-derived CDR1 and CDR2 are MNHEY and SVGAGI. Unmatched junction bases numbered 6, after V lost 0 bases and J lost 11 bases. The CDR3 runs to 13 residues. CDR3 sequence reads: CASSYSQGREQYF. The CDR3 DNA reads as TGTGCCAGCAGTTACTCGCAAGGGAGGGAGCAGTACTTC.

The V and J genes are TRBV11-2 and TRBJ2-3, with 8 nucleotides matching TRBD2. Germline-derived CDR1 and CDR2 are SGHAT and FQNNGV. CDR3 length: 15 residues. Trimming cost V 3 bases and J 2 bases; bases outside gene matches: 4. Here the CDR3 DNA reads TGTGCCAGCAGCTTTAGCGGGGAAACCACAGATACGCAGTATTTT. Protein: CASSFSGETTDTQYF. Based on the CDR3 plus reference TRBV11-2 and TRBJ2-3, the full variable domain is EAGVAQSPRYKIIEKRQSVAFWCNPISGHATLYWYQQILGQGPKLLIQFQNNGVVDDSQLPKDRFSAERLKGVDSTLKIQPAKLEDSAVYLCASSFSGETTDTQYFGPGTRLTVL.

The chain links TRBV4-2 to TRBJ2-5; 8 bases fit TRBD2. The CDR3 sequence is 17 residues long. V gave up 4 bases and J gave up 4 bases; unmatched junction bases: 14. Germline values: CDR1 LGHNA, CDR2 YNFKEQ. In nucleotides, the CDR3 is TGTGCCAGCAGCCTTTCCCGGGAGGGGAGTACACTAGAGACCCAGTACTTC. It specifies CASSLSREGSTLETQYF.

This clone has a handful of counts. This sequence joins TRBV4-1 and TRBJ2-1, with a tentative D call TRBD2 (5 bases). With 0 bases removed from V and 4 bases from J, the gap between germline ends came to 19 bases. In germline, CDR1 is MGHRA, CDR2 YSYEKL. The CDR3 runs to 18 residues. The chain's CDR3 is CASSQDDGGLMGYNEQFF. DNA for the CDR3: TGCGCCAGCAGCCAAGATGATGGCGGGCTGATGGGGTACAATGAGCAGTTCTTC.

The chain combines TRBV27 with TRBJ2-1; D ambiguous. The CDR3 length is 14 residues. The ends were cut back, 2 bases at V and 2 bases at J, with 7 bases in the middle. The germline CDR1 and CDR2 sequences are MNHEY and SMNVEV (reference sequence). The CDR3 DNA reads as TGTGCCAGCAGTTTAGGAGACCCCTACAATGAGCAGTTCTTC. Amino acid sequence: CASSLGDPYNEQFF.

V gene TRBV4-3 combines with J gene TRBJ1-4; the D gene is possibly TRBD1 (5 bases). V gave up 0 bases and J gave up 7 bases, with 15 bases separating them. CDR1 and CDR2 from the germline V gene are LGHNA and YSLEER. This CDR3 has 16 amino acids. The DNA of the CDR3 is TGCGCCAGCAGCCAAGATGACGGGGCGGGAAGTGAAAAACTGTTTTTT. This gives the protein CASSQDDGAGSEKLFF.

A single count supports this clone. In DNA form, the CDR3 reads TGTGCCAGCAGCTCCCTCATCAGGGCAGGGCCAAATGGCTACACCTTC. Amino acids: CASSSLIRAGPNGYTF. This chain joins TRBV7-9 and TRBJ1-2, with a weak D call TRBD1 (5 bases). Trimming took off 4 bases at V and 6 bases at J, with 21 bases between the two ends. The CDR3 consists of 16 residues. Per germline, CDR1 SEHNR and CDR2 FQNEAQ (reference sequence).